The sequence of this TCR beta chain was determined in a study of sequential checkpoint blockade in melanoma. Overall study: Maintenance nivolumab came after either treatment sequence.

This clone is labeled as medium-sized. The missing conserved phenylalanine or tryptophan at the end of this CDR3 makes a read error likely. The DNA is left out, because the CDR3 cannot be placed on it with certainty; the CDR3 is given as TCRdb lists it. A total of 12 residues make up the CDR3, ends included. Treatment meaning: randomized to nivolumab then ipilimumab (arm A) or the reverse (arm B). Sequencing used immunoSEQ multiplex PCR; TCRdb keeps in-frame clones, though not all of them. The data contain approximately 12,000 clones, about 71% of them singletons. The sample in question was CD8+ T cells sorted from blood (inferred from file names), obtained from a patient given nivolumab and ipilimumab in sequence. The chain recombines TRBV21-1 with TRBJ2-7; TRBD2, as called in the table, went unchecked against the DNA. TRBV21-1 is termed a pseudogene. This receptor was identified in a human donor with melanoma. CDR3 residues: CASSKEEREKDL.